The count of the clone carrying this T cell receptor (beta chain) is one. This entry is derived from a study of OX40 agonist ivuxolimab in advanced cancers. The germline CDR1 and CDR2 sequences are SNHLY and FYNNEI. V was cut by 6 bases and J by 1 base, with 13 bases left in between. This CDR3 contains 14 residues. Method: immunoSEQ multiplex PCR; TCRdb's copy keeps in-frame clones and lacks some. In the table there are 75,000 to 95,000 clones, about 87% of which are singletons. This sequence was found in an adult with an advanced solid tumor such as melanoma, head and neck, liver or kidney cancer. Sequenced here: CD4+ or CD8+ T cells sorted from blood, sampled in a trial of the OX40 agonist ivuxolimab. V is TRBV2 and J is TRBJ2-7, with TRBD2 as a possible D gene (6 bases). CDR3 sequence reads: CASREGLGSYEQYF. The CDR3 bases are TGTGCCAGCAGGGAGGGACTGGGTTCCTACGAGCAGTACTTC.